The 27 T cell receptor beta chains in this list originate from one sample, sequenced in a study of blood T cells in healthy people across ages. It was with a sample-barcoded 5' primer and a J-beta primer mix that a second PCR of about 7 to 12 cycles was run. TCRdb re-called the 5' RACE reads with MiXCR, one entry per CDR3 protein. This table holds 550,000 to 800,000 distinct CDR3 sequences, over 20% found once. Source material: blood. The source of these receptors is a man between 65 and 85 years old in good health.

The chain recombines TRBV10-3 with TRBJ2-5; 9 nucleotides match TRBD1. Germline V gives CDR1 ENHRY, CDR2 SYGVKD. The CDR3 loop spans 13 amino acids. V trimming: 4 bases; J trimming: 3 bases; junction bases outside the gene matches: 0. The CDR3 region has the DNA TGTGCCATCAGTGGGACAGGGGAAGAGACCCAGTACTTC. As protein: CAISGTGEETQYF.

This clonotype was found many times. This chain connects TRBV7-9 to TRBJ2-4; 8 bases are a match to TRBD2. Germline CDR1 and CDR2: SEHNR and FQNEAQ (reference sequence). The CDR3 extends over 16 amino acids. Trimming took 5 bases from V and 0 from J; bases not matched to a gene: 6. The CDR3 reads CASSRDGRVAKNIQYF. CDR3 coding DNA: TGTGCCAGCAGCCGGGACGGGAGGGTAGCCAAAAACATTCAGTACTTC. Combining the CDR3 with reference TRBV7-9 and TRBJ2-4 gives the whole variable domain DTGVSQNPRHKITKRGQNVTFRCDPISEHNRLYWYRQTLGQGPEFLTYFQNEAQLEKSRLLSDRFSAERPKGSFSTLEIQRTEQGDSAMYLCASSRDGRVAKNIQYFGAGTRLSVL.

This clonotype was observed a handful of times. The chain joins TRBV7-3 to TRBJ2-5; TRBD1 matches 8 bases. The DNA end is a closer match to TRBJ2-1, so the J assignment may be wrong. Germline V lookup: CDR1 SGHTA, CDR2 FQGTGA. This CDR3 comprises 13 residues. CDR3 loop: CASSDPGGGEQFF. The DNA of the CDR3 is TGTGCCAGCAGTGATCCAGGGGGCGGTGAGCAGTTCTTC.

This clonotype turned up a few times. The chain combines TRBV14 with TRBJ1-2; D may be TRBD1 (5 bases). Per germline, CDR1 SGHDN and CDR2 FVKESK. The CDR3 sequence is 15 residues long. The ends were cut back, 1 base at V and 1 base at J, with 10 bases in the middle. The DNA of the CDR3 is TGTGCCAGCAGCCAAGTCGGGGGGGGTAACTATGGCTACACCTTC. This codes for CASSQVGGGNYGYTF.

A remark on this clonotype: A much larger clone differs from this one at a single base, so this may be a read error. The chain recombines TRBV28 with TRBJ1-1, with a tentative D call TRBD1 (5 bases). From germline, CDR1 is MDHEN and CDR2 SYDVKM. The CDR3 length is 13 residues. The CDR3 DNA reads TGTGCCAGCAGTTCAGGGTTGAACACTGTAGCTTTCTTT. Translated: CASSSGLNTVAFF.

This clonotype came up many times. The V gene is TRBV7-9, the J gene TRBJ2-5, with TRBD1 identical over 12 bases. CDR1 SEHNR and CDR2 FQNEAQ come from the germline V gene (reference sequence). The CDR3 consists of 17 residues. The junction had 7 bases not matched to a gene; V was cut back by 5 bases and J by 0 bases. The CDR3 nucleotides are TGTGCCAGCAGCAACCGGGACAGGGGGCCGTACCAAGAGACCCAGTACTTC. It encodes CASSNRDRGPYQETQYF.

The chain couples TRBV5-4 to TRBJ2-5; the D gene is possibly TRBD2 (6 bases). Trimming removed 5 bases at V and 1 base at J, with 15 bases between. Germline CDR1 is SGHNT and CDR2 is YYREEE (reference sequence). This CDR3 region has 15 residues. The CDR3 DNA reads as TGTGCCAGCAGGTCCGATTTAGCGGCCCAAGAGACCCAGTACTTC. Translated, it gives CASRSDLAAQETQYF.

V is TRBV7-3 and J is TRBJ2-3; 7 nucleotides match TRBD2. The germline gives CDR1 SGHTA, CDR2 FQGTGA. Germline trimming cut 2 bases from V and 7 bases from J; bases unmatched to any gene: 12. This CDR3 has 16 residues. Written as DNA, the CDR3 is TGTGCCAGCAGCTTATGGGGGAGCGGGGAGTCAAATACGCAGTATTTT. Residues: CASSLWGSGESNTQYF.

This chain links TRBV7-2 with TRBJ2-1; TRBD2 aligns across 9 bases. Germline CDR1 and CDR2: SGHTA and FQGNSA. J was trimmed by 6 bases and V by 1 base; bases with no gene match: 4. The CDR3 has 15 residues. The DNA for the CDR3 is TGTGCCAGCAGCTTAGTTGGTAGCGGGAGCAATGAGCAGTTCTTC. Protein product: CASSLVGSGSNEQFF.

The V call is TRBV3-1, the J call TRBJ2-7, with D unresolved. V was pared by 5 bases and J by 4 bases, with 9 bases between. From germline, CDR1 is LGHDT and CDR2 YNNKEL (reference sequence). The CDR3 spans 12 residues. In nucleotides, the CDR3 is TGTGCCAGCAGCAACACAGAATACGAGCAGTACTTC. It specifies CASSNTEYEQYF.

Details on this clonotype: This may be a read error, as it is one base from a much larger clone. The genes are TRBV7-9 and TRBJ2-7, with 7 bases aligning to TRBD1. CDR1 SEHNR and CDR2 FQNEAQ come from the germline V gene (reference sequence). The CDR3 extends over 14 amino acids. The CDR3 bases are TGTGCCAGCAGTCCGCCGACAGGGCCCTACGGGCAGTACTTC. Residues: CASSPPTGPYGQYF.

This rearrangement joins TRBV7-9 to TRBJ2-1; 7 bases map to TRBD1. CDR1 is SEHNR, CDR2 FQNEAQ, per germline (reference sequence). This CDR3 region has 17 residues. J lost 4 bases, V lost 0 bases, and 9 bases had no gene match. CDR3 coding DNA: TGTGCCAGCAGCTTAGCGTATGAGGGGGCGCGATACAATGAGCAGTTCTTC. Residues: CASSLAYEGARYNEQFF.

The chain recombines TRBV5-4 with TRBJ2-3; D may be TRBD1 (5 bases). The J call may be in error: the DNA end matches TRBJ1-5 better. Germline V gene data show CDR1 as SGHNT and CDR2 as YYREEE (reference sequence). The CDR3 contains 15 residues. CDR3 in amino acids: CASSGAGLAGGTQHF. DNA of the CDR3: TGTGCCAGCAGCGGGGCGGGGCTAGCGGGAGGCACGCAGCATTTT.

This clonotype was recorded a few times. The J gene is TRBJ2-3, the V gene TRBV14; no firm D call. Germline lookup yields CDR1 SGHDN and CDR2 FVKESK. The length of the CDR3 is 14 residues. Between the trimmed V and J ends, which lost 6 bases and 1 base, there was a span of 11 bases. The CDR3 region has the DNA TGTGCCAGCAGTCCCTGGCGTGGCACAGATACGCAGTATTTT. This sequence encodes CASSPWRGTDTQYF.

The chain couples TRBV7-9 to TRBJ2-2, with D unresolved. Germline values: CDR1 SEHNR, CDR2 FQNEAQ (reference sequence). This CDR3 contains 14 residues. V lost 1 base and J 10 bases, leaving 13 bases between the germline ends. CDR3 DNA: TGTGCCAGCAGCTTAGAGTCTGGCCCGATGGAGCTGTTTTTT. Translating it yields CASSLESGPMELFF.

The chain links TRBV6-5 to TRBJ2-1; possible D gene TRBD2, 6 bases. This CDR3 has 13 amino acids. From germline, CDR1 is MNHEY and CDR2 SVGAGI. The germline V and J ends were trimmed by 6 bases and 5 bases, with 11 bases remaining between them. This CDR3 is CASRPGRDNEQFF. CDR3 in DNA: TGTGCCAGCAGGCCCGGGAGAGACAATGAGCAGTTCTTC.

This clonotype appeared a few times. The rearrangement links TRBV20-1 to TRBJ2-1; 7 positions agree with TRBD2. The CDR3 contains 15 residues. The ends lost 7 bases at V and 0 bases at J; junction bases unmatched: 9. Germline CDR1 reads DFQATT; CDR2 reads SNEGSKA (reference sequence). For the CDR3, the DNA is TGCAGTGTAATGGGGGGAGGGAGCTCCTACAATGAGCAGTTCTTC. This sequence encodes CSVMGGGSSYNEQFF.

This chain connects TRBV25-1 to TRBJ2-5, with 7 positions matching TRBD1. Unmatched junction bases numbered 10, after V lost 5 bases and J lost 1 base. Germline V lookup: CDR1 MGHDK, CDR2 SYGVNS. The CDR3 runs to 16 residues. The CDR3 DNA follows: TGTGCCAGCAGTCGTACCGGACAGGAACGCCAAGAGACCCAGTACTTC. This encodes CASSRTGQERQETQYF. The full variable domain, with the rest looked up from reference TRBV25-1 and TRBJ2-5, is EADIYQTPRYLVIGTGKKITLECSQTMGHDKMYWYQQDPGMELHLIHYSYGVNSTEKGDLSSESTVSRIRTEHFPLTLESARPSHTSQYLCASSRTGQERQETQYFGPGTRLLVL.

This clonotype was observed at least ten times. The chain has TRBV5-1 and TRBJ2-5; the match to TRBD1 covers 7 bases. CDR3 size: 14 residues. In germline, CDR1 is SGHRS, CDR2 YFSETQ. Trimming at V came to 4 bases and at J to 2 bases, leaving 5 bases not matched to a gene. The CDR3 loop is CASSRSGQQETQYF. The CDR3 region has the DNA TGCGCCAGCAGCCGCTCGGGACAGCAAGAGACCCAGTACTTC.

This clonotype turned up a few times. The rearrangement uses TRBV4-3 and TRBJ2-2, with 8 bases fitting TRBD1. With V trimmed by 4 bases and J by 2 bases, 3 bases remained unmatched. This CDR3 contains 15 residues. Germline loops: CDR1 LGHNA, CDR2 YSLEER. DNA of the CDR3: TGCGCCAGCAGCCTACAGGGGGGCAACACCGGGGAGCTGTTTTTT. Translated: CASSLQGGNTGELFF.

The chain employs TRBV11-2 and TRBJ2-1; 9 nucleotides line up with TRBD2. The CDR3 spans 15 residues. J gave up 7 bases and V 2 bases, and 6 bases lay outside the gene matches. In germline, CDR1 is SGHAT, CDR2 FQNNGV. Here the CDR3 reads CASSLSDSGSNEQFF. The CDR3 DNA sequence: TGTGCCAGCAGCTTATCTGATAGCGGGAGTAATGAGCAGTTCTTC.

This clonotype has ten or more counts. The J gene is TRBJ2-5, the V gene TRBV4-1; D possibly matches TRBD1 or TRBD2 (5 bases each). Trimming left V 6 bases short and J 1 base short, with 15 bases between. There are 15 residues in the CDR3. Germline CDR1 and CDR2: MGHRA and YSYEKL. The CDR3: CASSTPGRIQETQYF. The CDR3 coding sequence is TGCGCCAGCAGTACACCGGGACGAATCCAAGAGACCCAGTACTTC.

This clonotype has just a few counts. J is TRBJ1-3 and V is TRBV4-2; D possibly corresponds to TRBD1 (5 bases). CDR1 and CDR2 (germline): LGHNA, YNFKEQ. V was trimmed by 1 base and J by 4 bases, leaving 8 bases between them. This CDR3 is built from 14 residues. Written as DNA, the CDR3 is TGTGCCAGCAGCCAAGGCAGGGTCGGAAACACCATATATTTT. Its protein product is CASSQGRVGNTIYF.

This chain joins TRBV20-1 and TRBJ2-1; a weak D match, TRBD2 (5 bases). The CDR3 totals 15 residues. Germline V lookup: CDR1 DFQATT, CDR2 SNEGSKA (reference sequence). Trimming took off 6 bases at V and 3 bases at J, with 18 bases between the two ends. The DNA of the CDR3 is TGCAGTGCCCTATTTCTATCCGGACTCTACAATGAGCAGTTCTTC. Translation gives CSALFLSGLYNEQFF.

V and J are TRBV7-2 and TRBJ1-4, with 7 bases fitting TRBD1. The CDR3 consists of 15 residues. The J segment lost 8 bases and the V segment lost 0 bases, leaving 6 bases of the junction unmatched. CDR1 and CDR2 (germline): SGHTA, FQGNSA. CDR3 sequence (DNA): TGTGCCAGCAGCTTAGCAGGGGGCGCAGGGGAAAAACTGTTTTTT. Translated, it gives CASSLAGGAGEKLFF.

This clonotype showed up just a few times. J is TRBJ2-7 and V is TRBV29-1; D ambiguous. Germline CDR1 SQVTM, CDR2 ANQGSEA. Trimming removed 3 bases from V and 9 bases from J, with 6 bases in between. The CDR3 consists of 9 residues. The DNA for the CDR3 is TGCAGCGTTGACCTCGGGCAGTACTTC. This sequence encodes CSVDLGQYF.

Here the CDR3 reads CASSQSVGGELFF. The CDR3 region has the DNA TGTGCCAGCAGCCAATCGGTAGGCGGCGAGCTGTTTTTT. V gene TRBV4-2 combines with J gene TRBJ2-2; D ambiguous. V lost 2 bases, J lost 11 bases, and 12 bases lay in between. This CDR3 is built from 13 residues. Germline CDR1 is LGHNA and CDR2 is YNFKEQ.